What follows is one T cell receptor (beta chain) and its context. What it binds is not known. Construction of naive CD8 libraries employed roughly 18,000 to 1,100,000 sorted cells together with 10%, 30% or 50% RNA. Naive CD8 T cell sorting was performed on the CD8+CD4-CCR7+CD45RA+ phenotype. TCRdb itself ran the PCR reads through MiXCR, one entry per CDR3 protein. Among 600,000 to 650,000 distinct CDR3 sequences listed, 15% to 20% were seen once. The germline V gene encodes CDR1 KGHDR and CDR2 SFDVKD. This CDR3 contains 15 residues. The junction had 11 bases not matched to a gene; V was cut back by 6 bases and J by 9 bases. The data stem from a study of molecular identifiers for immune sequencing clone quantification. The wider study: With replicates, the RNA of around 20,000 or 100,000 naive CD8 cells was split five ways and four were sequenced.

Study outcomes and limitations: Barcode collisions between identical TCR molecules could shrink estimates of highly expanded clone sizes.

The TCR sequence derives from a human donor in good health. Some libraries in this study had Jurkat cell RNA spiked in. The sample taken for sequencing was naive CD8+ T cells from blood, with Jurkat cell RNA spiked in. The subset here: FACS-sorted CD8+CD4-CCR7+CD45RA+ naive T cells. V gene TRBV24-1 combines with J gene TRBJ2-1; TRBD1 aligns across 9 bases. The CDR3 region is CATSKDRGGICEQFF. CDR3 nucleotide sequence: TGTGCCACCAGTAAAGACAGGGGGGGAATCTGTGAGCAGTTCTTC.